These 28 T cell receptor beta chains were sequenced from one sample in a study of Graves' ophthalmopathy and Graves' hyperthyroidism. For repertoire sequencing, the TCR beta CDR3 regions were amplified from RNA transcripts. HTBI-primed RT-PCR formed the first round, and a multiplex PCR formed the second. In TCRdb, the multiplex PCR reads were re-called with MiXCR into one record per CDR3 protein. The sample shows 900,000 to 1,200,000 distinct CDR3 sequences, 35% to 40% of them seen only once. The source material was peripheral blood or thyroid tissue (not recorded which). The receptors were sampled from an adult man with Graves' hyperthyroidism.

This clonotype was seen repeatedly, ten times or more. CDR3 bases: TGCAGTGCAATCCGGGACAGCATCTTTCAAGAGACCCAGTACTTC. This translates into CSAIRDSIFQETQYF. The chain couples TRBV20-1 to TRBJ2-5; 7 bases line up with TRBD1. The J segment lost 2 bases and the V segment lost 6 bases, leaving 12 bases of the junction unmatched. This CDR3 has 15 amino acids. Germline CDR1 DFQATT, CDR2 SNEGSKA (reference sequence).

This clonotype was seen at least ten times. J is TRBJ1-4 and V is TRBV7-8; D ambiguous. V lost 2 bases and J 5 bases, leaving 12 bases between the germline ends. The CDR3 has 15 residues. The V gene's germline CDR1 is SGHVS and CDR2 FQNEAQ. In DNA, the CDR3 is TGTGCCAGCAGCTTATATCGGGTTGGGAATGAAAAACTGTTTTTT. This translates into CASSLYRVGNEKLFF.

The chain joins TRBV28 to TRBJ1-5; 7 bases are shared with TRBD1. Germline CDR1 MDHEN, CDR2 SYDVKM. The CDR3 runs 15 residues. After removal of 5 bases from V and 8 bases from J, the junction contained 12 bases not matched to a gene. CDR3 DNA: TGTGCCAGCAGTCCCCGGGACAGAGCTTGGGAGCCCCAGCATTTT. Protein product: CASSPRDRAWEPQHF.

This clonotype was counted at least ten times. CDR3 amino acids: CASSPGFATEAFF. The DNA of the CDR3 is TGTGCCAGCAGCCCAGGGTTTGCCACTGAAGCTTTCTTT. The J gene is TRBJ1-1, the V gene TRBV5-5; a possible D gene is TRBD1 (5 bases). V lost 4 bases and J lost 4, with 11 bases in between. The CDR3 is 13 amino acids. Germline V CDR1 and CDR2: SGHKS, YYEKEE (reference sequence).

Concerning this clonotype: This clone may be a read error of a much larger clone one base away. The chain employs TRBV20-1 and TRBJ2-5; 7 bases align to TRBD1. This CDR3 region has 16 residues. With 3 bases clipped from V and 5 bases from J, the junction kept 15 bases outside the gene matches. Germline V gene lookup returns CDR1 DFQATT and CDR2 SNEGSKA (reference sequence). The DNA for the CDR3 is TGCAGTGCTAGCGATATTAGAGGGGGCGGTGGCGAGACCCAGTACTTC. Its translation: CSASDIRGGGGETQYF.

As to this clonotype: The conserved closing phenylalanine or tryptophan is absent in this CDR3, likely reflecting a read error. The V call is TRBV7-2, the J call TRBJ2-5, with a weak D call TRBD1 (6 bases). This CDR3 has 13 amino acids. CDR1 is SGHTA and CDR2 is FQGNSA in the germline V gene. CDR3 sequence reads: CASSLDRKEAQYL. In DNA, the CDR3 is TGTGCCAGCAGCCTAGACAGGAAAGAGGCCCAGTACCTC.

This clonotype came up a few times. J is TRBJ2-2 and V is TRBV4-1; D remains unclear. The V end was cut by 0 bases, the J end by 2 bases, with 16 bases between. The germline CDR1 and CDR2 sequences are MGHRA and YSYEKL. This CDR3 is built from 18 residues. CDR3 amino acids: CASSQDPCEDGNTGELFF. DNA of the CDR3: TGCGCCAGCAGCCAAGATCCCTGTGAGGACGGTAACACCGGGGAGCTGTTTTTT.

V usage is TRBV5-4 and J usage is TRBJ1-6, with D possibly being TRBD1 (6 bases). V was clipped by 4 bases and J by 9 bases, with 11 bases between them. The CDR3 consists of 13 residues. Germline V gives CDR1 SGHNT, CDR2 YYREEE (reference sequence). The CDR3 region is CASSHGQSSPLHF. In nucleotides, the CDR3 is TGTGCCAGCAGCCACGGACAGAGTTCACCCCTCCACTTT. Looking up the rest from reference TRBV5-4 and TRBJ1-6 gives the full variable domain: ETGVTQSPTHLIKTRGQQVTLRCSSQSGHNTVSWYQQALGQGPQFIFQYYREEENGRGNFPPRFSGLQFPNYSSELNVNALELDDSALYLCASSHGQSSPLHFGNGTRLTVT.

This clonotype was seen at least ten times. The chain joins TRBV29-1 to TRBJ2-5, with D tentatively TRBD1 or TRBD2 (5 bases each). Trimming left V 0 bases short and J 4 bases short, with 15 bases between. The CDR3 has 15 amino acids. Germline V CDR1 and CDR2: SQVTM, ANQGSEA. CDR3 in DNA: TGCAGCGTTGAAGATTCTTGGGGGTCAAGAGAGACCCAGTACTTC. It is translated as CSVEDSWGSRETQYF. The whole variable domain, filled in from reference TRBV29-1 and TRBJ2-5, reads SAVISQKPSRDICQRGTSLTIQCQVDSQVTMMFWYRQQPGQSLTLIATANQGSEATYESGFVIDKFPISRPNLTFSTLTVSNMSPEDSSIYLCSVEDSWGSRETQYFGPGTRLLVL.

The rearrangement uses TRBV7-2 and TRBJ1-1, with 12 nucleotides matching TRBD1. This CDR3 has 13 amino acids. V shed 6 bases, J shed 11 bases, and the junction held 7 bases outside the gene matches. The germline gives CDR1 SGHTA, CDR2 FQGNSA. The CDR3 bases are TGTGCCAGCAGTGGGACAGGGGGCGGTGAGGCTTTCTTT. It encodes CASSGTGGGEAFF. Using reference TRBV7-2 and TRBJ1-1 for the parts outside the CDR3, the full variable domain is GAGVSQSPSNKVTEKGKDVELRCDPISGHTALYWYRQSLGQGLEFLIYFQGNSAPDKSGLPSDRFSAERTGGSVSTLTIQRTQQEDSAVYLCASSGTGGGEAFFGQGTRLTVV.

The chain is built from TRBV11-2 and TRBJ1-2; 7 bases fit TRBD1. Per germline, CDR1 SGHAT and CDR2 FQNNGV. Trimming took 5 bases from V and 5 from J; bases not matched to a gene: 5. The CDR3 loop spans 13 amino acids. CDR3 nucleotide sequence: TGTGCCAGCAGCAAGGACAGGATATATGGCTACACCTTC. It is translated as CASSKDRIYGYTF.

This clonotype appeared many times. The rearrangement uses TRBV20-1 and TRBJ2-6; D may correspond to TRBD1 or TRBD2 (6 bases each). The CDR3 spans 15 residues. V shed 6 bases and J shed 3 bases, with 15 bases lying between them. Germline CDR1 reads DFQATT; CDR2 reads SNEGSKA (reference sequence). DNA for the CDR3: TGCAGTGCCAAAACGGAGGGGGATGGGGCCAACGTCCTGACTTTC. It translates to CSAKTEGDGANVLTF.

This clonotype was counted ten times or more. The rearrangement uses TRBV15 and TRBJ1-2, with 7 bases that match TRBD1. This CDR3 spans 13 amino acids. V was clipped by 10 bases and J by 4 bases; unmatched bases: 9. Germline V gene data show CDR1 as LNHNV and CDR2 as YYDKDF (reference sequence). This CDR3 reads CAISGGHSYGYTF. The CDR3 region has the DNA TGTGCCATTTCAGGGGGACATAGCTATGGCTACACCTTC.

In its sample, this clonotype was seen once. The J gene is TRBJ1-5, the V gene TRBV7-2; D is unresolved. The J call is in doubt because the DNA end fits TRBJ2-3 better. Germline V gene sequence: CDR1 SGHTA, CDR2 FQGNSA. This CDR3 is built from 15 residues. CDR3 protein: CASSLALAIPDTQYF. The DNA of the CDR3 is TGTGCCAGCAGCTTAGCATTGGCAATCCCAGATACGCAGTATTTT.

This clonotype was observed many times. V gene TRBV7-2 combines with J gene TRBJ1-6, with D tentatively TRBD1 (6 bases). V was trimmed by 4 bases and J by 7 bases, leaving 14 bases between them. This CDR3 has 15 amino acids. CDR1 is SGHTA and CDR2 is FQGNSA in the germline V gene. The CDR3 loop reads CASSSPGHPNSPLHF. The CDR3 DNA reads TGTGCCAGCAGCTCACCGGGACACCCCAATTCACCCCTCCACTTT.

The table lists this clonotype with many counts. V is TRBV5-1 and J is TRBJ1-1, with 9 nucleotides matching TRBD1. The CDR3 totals 15 residues. The germline gives CDR1 SGHRS, CDR2 YFSETQ. Trimming at V came to 4 bases and at J to 5 bases, leaving 9 bases not matched to a gene. CDR3 coding DNA: TGCGCCAGCAGCCCGAACAGGGGGCATCGTACTGAAGCTTTCTTT. Translated, it gives CASSPNRGHRTEAFF. Full variable domain (outside the CDR3, taken from reference TRBV5-1 and TRBJ1-1): KAGVTQTPRYLIKTRGQQVTLSCSPISGHRSVSWYQQTPGQGLQFLFEYFSETQRNKGNFPGRFSGRQFSNSRSEMNVSTLELGDSALYLCASSPNRGHRTEAFFGQGTRLTVV.

The V and J genes are TRBV20-1 and TRBJ1-1, with unresolved D. Trimming shortened V by 3 bases and J by 10 bases, and 21 bases separated the two germline ends. The germline V gene encodes CDR1 DFQATT and CDR2 SNEGSKA (reference sequence). This CDR3 comprises 14 residues. Written as DNA, the CDR3 is TGCAGTGCTAGTTCGACGCGGGAACACCGGGGAGCTTTCTTT. Its translation: CSASSTREHRGAFF.

V usage is TRBV25-1 and J usage is TRBJ2-7, with 8 positions matching TRBD1. The CDR3 length is 14 residues. CDR1 and CDR2 (germline): MGHDK, SYGVNS. The V gene end was trimmed by 6 bases and the J gene end by 9 bases; junction bases not matched to a gene: 13. CDR3 coding DNA: TGTGCCAGCAGCCCGACAGGGGCTCAACCGTGGCAGTACTTC. It is translated as CASSPTGAQPWQYF.

This clonotype turned up a few times. J is TRBJ2-6 and V is TRBV7-9; the D gene is possibly TRBD2 (5 bases). CDR3 length: 14 amino acids. V lost 3 bases and J lost 6, with 9 bases in between. Germline V gene data show CDR1 as SEHNR and CDR2 as FQNEAQ (reference sequence). The chain's CDR3 is CASSLGSEANVLTF. The CDR3 coding sequence is TGTGCCAGCAGCTTGGGGAGTGAGGCCAACGTCCTGACTTTC.

This clonotype has just a few counts. The CDR3 region has the DNA TGTGCCAGCAGCTTGATAATCGCCAAACAAGGGGACGAATCCGGGGAGCTGTTTTTT. It yields the protein CASSLIIAKQGDESGELFF. The chain employs TRBV5-6 and TRBJ2-2; D may be TRBD1 or TRBD2 (5 bases each). The CDR3 contains 19 residues. V was cut by 1 base and J by 6 bases, with 25 bases left in between. Germline CDR1 is SGHDT and CDR2 is YYEEEE.

There are many counts of this clonotype. The J gene is TRBJ1-1, the V gene TRBV7-9; possible D gene TRBD1, 6 bases. CDR3 length: 15 amino acids. The ends were cut back, 2 bases at V and 2 bases at J, with 12 bases in the middle. Germline V gene data show CDR1 as SEHNR and CDR2 as FQNEAQ (reference sequence). The CDR3 DNA reads TGTGCCAGCAGCTTATATCAGGGGAGAAACACTGAAGCTTTCTTT. It specifies CASSLYQGRNTEAFF.

V gene TRBV12-3 or TRBV12-4 combines with J gene TRBJ1-6, with a possible D match to TRBD1 (6 bases). CDR3 length: 16 residues. Trimming shortened V by 6 bases and J by 4 bases, and 16 bases separated the two germline ends. The CDR3 reads CASSMDSRYYNSPLHF. As DNA, the CDR3 is TGTGCCAGCAGCATGGACAGCCGATATTATAATTCACCCCTCCACTTT.

This clonotype was seen many times. V usage is TRBV28 and J usage is TRBJ1-6; perhaps TRBD1 as D (5 bases). Germline values: CDR1 MDHEN, CDR2 SYDVKM. V was cut by 6 bases and J by 6 bases, with 9 bases left in between. The CDR3 covers 13 residues. The CDR3 coding sequence is TGTGCCAGCAGGCCAGGGATTAATTCACCCCTCCACTTT. It translates to CASRPGINSPLHF.

This clonotype showed up many times. The rearrangement uses TRBV20-1 and TRBJ1-5, with a weak D call TRBD1 (6 bases). The germline V gene has CDR1 DFQATT and CDR2 SNEGSKA (reference sequence). Trimming took off 4 bases at V and 0 bases at J, with 16 bases between the two ends. The CDR3 runs 16 residues. CDR3 amino acids: CSATQSGQISNQPQHF. Written as DNA, the CDR3 is TGCAGTGCTACCCAATCCGGACAGATTAGCAATCAGCCCCAGCATTTT.

This clonotype was seen more than once but under ten times. The chain links TRBV6-2 or TRBV6-3 to TRBJ1-5, with D unclear. The V end lost 6 bases, the J end lost 8 bases, and 17 bases lay between the germline ends. The V gene's germline CDR1 is MNHEY and CDR2 SVGEGT. This CDR3 region has 14 residues. The CDR3 DNA sequence: TGTGCCAGCAGCTTAACGGGCCTCCTTGAGCCCCAGCATTTT. Its protein product is CASSLTGLLEPQHF.

With respect to this clonotype: A much larger clonotype is one base distant, so this may be a read error. The genes are TRBV7-8 and TRBJ2-5; TRBD1 might be the D (5 bases). Germline CDR1 reads SGHVS; CDR2 reads FQNEAQ. The CDR3 is 15 residues long. Trimming took 2 bases from V and 4 from J, leaving 14 bases between them. This chain's CDR3 is CASSLHRFRAETQYF. CDR3 DNA: TGTGCCAGCAGCTTACATCGGTTCAGGGCAGAGACCCAGTACTTC.

This clonotype has a count of ten or more. The chain joins TRBV15 to TRBJ1-4; 9 bases agree with TRBD1. Germline V gene lookup returns CDR1 LNHNV and CDR2 YYDKDF (reference sequence). This CDR3 has 19 amino acids. Trimming at V came to 0 bases and at J to 3 bases, leaving 11 bases not matched to a gene. Here the CDR3 DNA reads TGTGCCACCAGCAGAGATTCCGGACAGGGGTTGGTCCCTAATGAAAAACTGTTTTTT. Its protein product is CATSRDSGQGLVPNEKLFF. The full variable domain, with the rest looked up from reference TRBV15 and TRBJ1-4, is DAMVIQNPRYQVTQFGKPVTLSCSQTLNHNVMYWYQQKSSQAPKLLFHYYDKDFNNEADTPDNFQSRRPNTSFCFLDIRSPGLGDTAMYLCATSRDSGQGLVPNEKLFFGSGTQLSVL.

In its sample, this clonotype was seen many times. CDR3 in amino acids: CSARDSTSGQETQYF. CDR3 sequence (DNA): TGCAGTGCTAGAGACTCCACTAGCGGGCAAGAGACCCAGTACTTC. V gene TRBV20-1 combines with J gene TRBJ2-5; 9 bases are shared with TRBD2. V was pared by 0 bases and J by 2 bases, with 4 bases of the junction left unmatched. The CDR3 sequence is 15 residues long. The germline CDR1 and CDR2 sequences are DFQATT and SNEGSKA (reference sequence).